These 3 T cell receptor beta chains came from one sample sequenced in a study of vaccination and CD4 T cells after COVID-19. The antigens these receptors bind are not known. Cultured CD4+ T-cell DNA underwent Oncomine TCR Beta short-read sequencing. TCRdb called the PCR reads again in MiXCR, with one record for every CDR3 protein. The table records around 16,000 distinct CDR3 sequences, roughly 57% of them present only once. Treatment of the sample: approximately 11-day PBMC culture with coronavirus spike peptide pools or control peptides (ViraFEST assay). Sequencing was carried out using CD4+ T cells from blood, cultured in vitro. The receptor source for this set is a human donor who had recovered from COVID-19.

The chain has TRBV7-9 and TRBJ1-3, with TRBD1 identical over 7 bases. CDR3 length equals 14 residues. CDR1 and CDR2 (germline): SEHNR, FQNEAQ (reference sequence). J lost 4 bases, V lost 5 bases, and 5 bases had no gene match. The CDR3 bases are TGTGCCAGCAGCGAACAGGGGACGGGAAACACCATATATTTT. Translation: CASSEQGTGNTIYF.

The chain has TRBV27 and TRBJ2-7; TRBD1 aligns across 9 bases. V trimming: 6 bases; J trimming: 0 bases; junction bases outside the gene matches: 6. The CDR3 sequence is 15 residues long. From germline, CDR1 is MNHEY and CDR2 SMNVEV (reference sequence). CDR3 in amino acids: CASRWGQGSSYEQYF. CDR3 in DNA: TGTGCCAGCAGATGGGGACAGGGAAGCTCCTACGAGCAGTACTTC.

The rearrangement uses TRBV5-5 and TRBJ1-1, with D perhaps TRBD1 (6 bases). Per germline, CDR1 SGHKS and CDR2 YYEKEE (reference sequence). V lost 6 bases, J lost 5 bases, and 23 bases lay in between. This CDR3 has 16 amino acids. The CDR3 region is CASKPGTPGEGTEAFF. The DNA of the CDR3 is TGTGCCAGCAAACCCGGGACACCCGGAGAAGGGACTGAAGCTTTCTTT.